The clone carrying this T cell receptor (beta chain) was seen once. Its target is not known. The data are from a study of cytomegalovirus exposure and HLA in healthy donors. Study in general: Genetic ancestry analysis placed about 84% of the roughly 400 donors that were genotyped in the Caucasian-associated cluster. Findings and caveats of the study: According to the study, 150 to 200 TCR beta chains were cytomegalovirus-associated.

The length of the CDR3 is 19 residues. Per the germline V gene, CDR1 is KGHSH and CDR2 is LQKENI. V lost 3 bases and J lost 3; bases outside the gene matches: 16. PCR was performed using 60 Vbeta and 13 Jbeta primers. Profiling relied on immunoSEQ multiplex PCR, and the TCRdb table lists in-frame clones only, not all of them. The top ten hold 5.6% of the sample, which has 150,000 to 170,000 clones, 80% seen once. What was sequenced was PBMCs. The chain uses TRBV18 and TRBJ1-4, with 7 nucleotides matching TRBD1. The clonotype originates from a woman in her thirties or forties in good health and CMV-seropositive. The CDR3 spells CASSPNIPRQGSSNEKLFF. In nucleotides, the CDR3 is TGTGCCAGCTCACCCAACATCCCCAGACAGGGCAGTTCTAATGAAAAACTGTTTTTT.